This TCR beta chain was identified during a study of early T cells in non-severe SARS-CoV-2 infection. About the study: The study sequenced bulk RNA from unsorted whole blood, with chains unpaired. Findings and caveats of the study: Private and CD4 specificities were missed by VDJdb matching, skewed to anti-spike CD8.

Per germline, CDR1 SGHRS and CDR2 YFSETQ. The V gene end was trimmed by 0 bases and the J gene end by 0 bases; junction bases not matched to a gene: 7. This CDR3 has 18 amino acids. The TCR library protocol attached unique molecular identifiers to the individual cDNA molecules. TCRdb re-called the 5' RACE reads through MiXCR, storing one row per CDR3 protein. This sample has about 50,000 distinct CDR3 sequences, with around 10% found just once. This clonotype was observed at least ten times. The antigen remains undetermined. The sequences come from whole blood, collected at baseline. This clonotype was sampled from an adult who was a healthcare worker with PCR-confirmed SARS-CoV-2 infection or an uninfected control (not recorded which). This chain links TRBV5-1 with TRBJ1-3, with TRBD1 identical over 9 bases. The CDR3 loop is CASSLAGQGHTSGNTIYF. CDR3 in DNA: TGCGCCAGCAGCTTGGCCGGACAGGGGCATACCTCTGGAAACACCATATATTTT.